The clone carrying this T cell receptor beta chain has only a few counts. What it binds is unknown. It was cDNA, reverse transcribed from extracted RNA, that served as the sequencing template. Clones were sequenced by immunoSEQ multiplex PCR, and TCRdb holds only the in-frame ones, with some missing. Here the sample spans some 200,000 clones, around 50% being singletons. The source of the sample is a study of CD8+ T cells in alopecia areata. Study-level information: Patients in the treated group were given tofacitinib by mouth, 5 to 10 mg twice a day.

Germline V gene data show CDR1 as SEHNR and CDR2 as FQNEAQ (reference sequence). The germline V and J ends were trimmed by 1 base and 0 bases, with 9 bases remaining between them. This CDR3 contains 15 residues. Study-level points and caveats: Clonality was higher in lesional than normal scalp, especially in alopecia totalis/universalis.

PBMC-derived CD4+ and CD8+ T cells were sorted. The material was CD4+ T cells sorted from blood, obtained at week 0. The TCR sequence derives from a human donor with alopecia areata. V is TRBV7-9 and J is TRBJ1-1, with TRBD1 as a possible D gene (6 bases). As DNA, the CDR3 is TGTGCCAGCAGCTTAGAGGGGACACTGAACACTGAAGCTTTCTTT. It is translated as CASSLEGTLNTEAFF. Together with reference TRBV7-9 and TRBJ1-1, the CDR3 gives the full variable domain: DTGVSQNPRHKITKRGQNVTFRCDPISEHNRLYWYRQTLGQGPEFLTYFQNEAQLEKSRLLSDRFSAERPKGSFSTLEIQRTEQGDSAMYLCASSLEGTLNTEAFFGQGTRLTVV.